This TCR beta chain was recovered during a study of CD8 T cells in ankylosing spondylitis. This clonotype occurred a few times. Antigen: not known. The germline V gene has CDR1 DFQATT and CDR2 SNEGSKA (reference sequence). V was clipped by 1 base and J by 2 bases, with 6 bases between them. This CDR3 comprises 13 residues. Overall study results and limits: Seven to nine highly homologous variants formed a TCR beta motif that appeared characteristic of ankylosing spondylitis blood.

TCRdb called the 5' RACE reads again in MiXCR, with one record for every CDR3 protein. The repertoire holds around 390,000 distinct CDR3 sequences, about 22% seen once, with about a sixth in the top ten. The material sequenced was blood, either unsorted or a sorted T cell fraction (not recorded which). This clonotype originated in a male donor with ankylosing spondylitis. The J gene is TRBJ1-5, the V gene TRBV20-1, with D hard to call. The CDR3 sequence is CSARVVGNQPQHF. DNA for the CDR3: TGCAGTGCTAGAGTCGTTGGCAATCAGCCCCAGCATTTT.